This TCR beta chain was profiled in a study of blood T cell repertoires in COVID-19. Background on the study: PBMCs, B-cell-depleted T cells, or T cells provided the cDNA or gDNA that made up the material.

The CDR3 extends over 15 amino acids. The ends were cut back, 7 bases at V and 4 bases at J, with 18 bases in the middle. Germline-derived CDR1 and CDR2 are MNHEY and SVGAGI. Original methodology: The assay estimated nucleated cells by amplifying reference gene primers. Clones were sequenced by immunoSEQ multiplex PCR, and TCRdb holds only the in-frame ones, with some missing. V, J and clone size were drawn from that table, and D and trimming were deduced from the DNA. The table records a few hundred thousand clones, more than 85% of them present only once. In Seattle, patients joined the study during active infection and were tracked longitudinally.

The genes are TRBV6-5 and TRBJ2-3; perhaps TRBD2 as D (6 bases). Sequencing input: peripheral blood. This TCR came from a person aged 18-35 years with COVID-19, enrolled during active disease. CDR3 sequence: CASKSGDGSADTQYF. In DNA, the CDR3 is TGTGCCAGCAAGTCAGGCGACGGGAGCGCAGATACGCAGTATTTT.